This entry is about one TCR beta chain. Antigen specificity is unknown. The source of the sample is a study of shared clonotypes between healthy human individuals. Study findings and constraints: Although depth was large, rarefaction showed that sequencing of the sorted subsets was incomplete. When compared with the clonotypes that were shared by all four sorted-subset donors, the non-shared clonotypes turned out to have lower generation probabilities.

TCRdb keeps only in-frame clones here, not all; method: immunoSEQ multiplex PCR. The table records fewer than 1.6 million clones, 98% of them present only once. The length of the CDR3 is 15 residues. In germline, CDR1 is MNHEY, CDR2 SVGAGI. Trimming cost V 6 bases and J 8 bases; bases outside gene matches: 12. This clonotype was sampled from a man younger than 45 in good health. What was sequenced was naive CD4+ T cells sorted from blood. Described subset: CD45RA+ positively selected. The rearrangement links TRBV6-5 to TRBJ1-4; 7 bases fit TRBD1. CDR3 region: CASRNLPGQTEKLFF. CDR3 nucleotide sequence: TGTGCCAGCAGAAACCTCCCGGGACAGACAGAAAAACTGTTTTTT.